One and the same sample provided the 28 T cell receptor beta chains below, sequenced in a study of lymphopenia after photon versus proton radiotherapy. Data came from immunoSEQ multiplex PCR; TCRdb stores just in-frame clones and leaves some out. The table lists 150,000 to 200,000 clones, 88% of them singletons, with roughly 4.7% in the top ten. The specimen was peripheral blood, collected from a patient treated with photon-based radiotherapy. The receptors were sampled from a man aged 45-60 years with gastric cancer.

This rearrangement joins TRBV6-5 to TRBJ1-2; D gene uncertain. The germline V gene encodes CDR1 MNHEY and CDR2 SVGAGI. CDR3 length: 14 residues. Trimming took 6 bases from V and 0 from J, leaving 11 bases between them. The DNA of the CDR3 is TGTGCCAGCAGGACAACCGGGGCTAACTATGGCTACACCTTC. This encodes CASRTTGANYGYTF.

The rearrangement joins TRBV30 to TRBJ1-1; D not certain. V shed 2 bases and J shed 1 base, with 8 bases lying between them. CDR1 is GTSNPN, CDR2 SVGIG, per germline (reference sequence). The CDR3 totals 13 residues. Here the CDR3 DNA reads TGTGCCTGGAGTAGGGCGACGAACACTGAAGCTTTCTTT. This codes for CAWSRATNTEAFF.

The chain has TRBV19 and TRBJ2-1, with 10 positions matching TRBD1. CDR1 and CDR2 (germline): LNHDA, SQIVND (reference sequence). This CDR3 region has 14 residues. Trimming cost V 4 bases and J 9 bases; bases outside gene matches: 6. The CDR3 DNA reads as TGTGCCAGTAGTACACCGGGACAGGGGCCTGAGCAGTTCTTC. Translation: CASSTPGQGPEQFF.

J is TRBJ2-2 and V is TRBV15; D ambiguous. V lost 9 bases and J lost 6, with 14 bases in between. The germline V gene encodes CDR1 LNHNV and CDR2 YYDKDF (reference sequence). The CDR3 sequence is 13 residues long. The CDR3 is CATERSRAGELFF. For the CDR3, the DNA is TGTGCCACGGAAAGGAGTCGCGCCGGGGAGCTGTTTTTT.

This rearrangement joins TRBV10-3 to TRBJ2-5, with 9 bases identical to TRBD2. V lost 4 bases, J lost 2 bases, and 2 bases stayed unmatched. The CDR3 is 14 residues long. In germline, CDR1 is ENHRY, CDR2 SYGVKD. The CDR3, as DNA: TGTGCCATCAGTGTCCTAGCGGGACAAGAGACCCAGTACTTC. Amino acid sequence: CAISVLAGQETQYF.

J is TRBJ2-4 and V is TRBV18; perhaps TRBD1 as D (6 bases). The CDR3 consists of 15 residues. V was clipped by 0 bases and J by 8 bases, with 14 bases between them. Germline CDR1 KGHSH, CDR2 LQKENI. The CDR3 sequence is CASSPPGTRADIQYF. CDR3 coding DNA: TGTGCCAGCTCACCACCGGGGACACGAGCAGACATTCAGTACTTC.

V is TRBV9 and J is TRBJ2-1, with TRBD2 matching 11 bases. The trim removed 2 bases at V and 6 bases at J, leaving 7 bases unmatched. This CDR3 region has 16 residues. CDR1 and CDR2 from the germline V gene are SGDLS and YYNGEE. Here the CDR3 DNA reads TGTGCCAGCAGCGTGGGGGGACTAGCGGTATCCAATGAGCAGTTCTTC. It is translated as CASSVGGLAVSNEQFF.

This chain joins TRBV11-2 and TRBJ2-7, with unresolved D. The CDR3 is 13 amino acids. Germline lookup yields CDR1 SGHAT and CDR2 FQNNGV. The V gene lost 5 bases and the J gene lost 6 bases, with 14 bases spanning the gap. CDR3 nucleotides: TGTGCCAGCAGCGCCCCTGGGCCGGGCGAGCAGTACTTC. As protein: CASSAPGPGEQYF.

The count of this clone is one. V is TRBV29-1 and J is TRBJ2-3, with 11 nucleotides matching TRBD1. V trimming: 1 base; J trimming: 2 bases; junction bases outside the gene matches: 5. The germline V gene encodes CDR1 SQVTM and CDR2 ANQGSEA. The CDR3 is 16 residues long. CDR3 nucleotide sequence: TGCAGCGTTGAAGGGGGACAGGGGGTCTCCACAGATACGCAGTATTTT. This sequence encodes CSVEGGQGVSTDTQYF.

This chain uses TRBV19 with TRBJ1-5, with no clear D. CDR3 length equals 14 residues. The V end lost 4 bases, the J end lost 1 base, and 8 bases lay between the germline ends. Germline V CDR1 and CDR2: LNHDA, SQIVND (reference sequence). CDR3 bases: TGTGCCAGTAGTACTGAGAGGAGCAATCAGCCCCAGCATTTT. As protein: CASSTERSNQPQHF.

The J gene is TRBJ2-7, the V gene TRBV7-9, with a tentative D call TRBD1 (6 bases). CDR1 and CDR2 (germline): SEHNR, FQNEAQ (reference sequence). Trimming left V 5 bases short and J 5 bases short, with 13 bases between. The CDR3 has 13 residues. The chain's CDR3 is CASSTQDRNEQYF. The CDR3, as DNA: TGTGCCAGCAGCACCCAGGACAGAAACGAGCAGTACTTC.

This sequence joins TRBV7-9 and TRBJ1-2, with 7 bases lining up with TRBD1. This CDR3 comprises 15 residues. V trimming: 0 bases; J trimming: 2 bases; junction bases outside the gene matches: 3. Germline V gene lookup returns CDR1 SEHNR and CDR2 FQNEAQ (reference sequence). CDR3 bases: TGTGCCAGCAGCTTAGCAGAGACAGGGAACTATGGCTACACCTTC. Amino acid sequence: CASSLAETGNYGYTF.

This chain links TRBV7-9 with TRBJ2-5, with D possibly being TRBD2 (5 bases). The V and J ends lost 5 bases and 5 bases respectively, with 9 bases between them. This CDR3 has 12 residues. The germline CDR1 and CDR2 sequences are SEHNR and FQNEAQ (reference sequence). The CDR3 protein is CASSARGETQYF. As DNA, the CDR3 is TGTGCCAGCAGCGCCCGAGGGGAGACCCAGTACTTC.

The V gene is TRBV5-1, the J gene TRBJ2-5, with D maybe TRBD1 (6 bases). Germline CDR1 is SGHRS and CDR2 is YFSETQ. The CDR3 contains 14 residues. V lost 4 bases and J 3 bases, leaving 13 bases between the germline ends. In nucleotides, the CDR3 is TGCGCCAGCAGCCGTACAGGGTCCAAAGAGACCCAGTACTTC. Its translation is CASSRTGSKETQYF.

The genes are TRBV12-5 and TRBJ2-1; TRBD2 is a possible D gene (6 bases). Germline values: CDR1 LGHNT, CDR2 FRNRAP. CDR3 size: 14 residues. Trimming pared 7 bases from V and 6 bases from J, leaving 16 bases between. CDR3 DNA: TGTGCTAGTGCGCGGGGAGCCATTTCCAATGAGCAGTTCTTC. It specifies CASARGAISNEQFF. Filled out from reference TRBV12-5 and TRBJ2-1, the complete variable domain reads DARVTQTPRHKVTEMGQEVTMRCQPILGHNTVFWYRQTMMQGLELLAYFRNRAPLDDSGMPKDRFSAEMPDATLATLKIQPSEPRDSAVYFCASARGAISNEQFFGPGTRLTVL.

The chain couples TRBV7-2 to TRBJ1-2; 8 bases align to TRBD1. The germline V gene has CDR1 SGHTA and CDR2 FQGNSA. The CDR3 totals 13 residues. V was clipped by 3 bases and J by 8 bases; unmatched bases: 5. The chain's CDR3 is CASSLTGVDGYTF. In nucleotides, the CDR3 is TGTGCCAGCAGCTTGACAGGGGTTGACGGCTACACCTTC.

The chain has TRBV5-6 and TRBJ1-2, with 8 bases matching TRBD1. The CDR3 is 15 residues long. Germline V gene data show CDR1 as SGHDT and CDR2 as YYEEEE. Losses at the gene ends were 1 base for V and 4 bases for J; bases not matched to a gene: 6. The CDR3 DNA reads as TGTGCCAGCAGCTTGACAGGGGGTCAGAGCTATGGCTACACCTTC. Encoded protein: CASSLTGGQSYGYTF.

Only a few counts were recorded for this clone. This chain connects TRBV18 to TRBJ1-1, with D possibly TRBD1 on 5 matching bases. Trimming cost V 1 base and J 7 bases, with 13 bases left between them. The CDR3 spans 14 residues. The germline CDR1 and CDR2 sequences are KGHSH and LQKENI. The CDR3 DNA sequence: TGTGCCAGCTCACCACAGGAGGGGCGGGGTGAAGCTTTCTTT. It yields the protein CASSPQEGRGEAFF.

This clone has a handful of counts. The V call is TRBV4-3, the J call TRBJ2-1; D gene unclear. This CDR3 has 14 residues. Trimming shortened V by 0 bases and J by 12 bases, and 15 bases separated the two germline ends. CDR1 is LGHNA and CDR2 is YSLEER in the germline V gene. CDR3 protein: CASSQDRSSQGQFF. In DNA, the CDR3 is TGCGCCAGCAGCCAAGATAGGAGCAGTCAAGGGCAGTTCTTC.

The gene calls are TRBV18 and TRBJ2-7; tentative D call: TRBD1 (6 bases). Germline lookup yields CDR1 KGHSH and CDR2 LQKENI. The V and J ends lost 5 bases and 7 bases respectively, with 12 bases between them. This CDR3 is built from 12 residues. CDR3 DNA sequence: TGTGCCAGCTCAGAAAACAGGGTAGAGCAGTACTTC. The encoded protein is CASSENRVEQYF.

CDR3 protein: CSVEGGYTEAFF. The CDR3 region has the DNA TGCAGCGTCGAGGGAGGGTACACTGAAGCTTTCTTT. V and J are TRBV29-1 and TRBJ1-1; D not resolved. The germline V gene encodes CDR1 SQVTM and CDR2 ANQGSEA. Trimming took off 6 bases at V and 3 bases at J, with 11 bases between the two ends. There are 12 residues in the CDR3.

The gene calls are TRBV5-1 and TRBJ1-2; a weak D match, TRBD1 (5 bases). This CDR3 comprises 13 residues. Germline CDR1 and CDR2: SGHRS and YFSETQ. V shed 2 bases and J shed 3 bases, with 8 bases lying between them. As DNA, the CDR3 is TGCGCCAGCAGCTTTAGAGGGGACTATGGCTACACCTTC. Its protein product is CASSFRGDYGYTF.

About this clone: This specimen includes other DNA sequences encoding the same CDR3. The V call is TRBV9, the J call TRBJ2-7, with 13 bases fitting TRBD2. Germline V gives CDR1 SGDLS, CDR2 YYNGEE. The trim removed 2 bases at V and 2 bases at J, leaving 1 base unmatched. This CDR3 region has 15 residues. The CDR3 sequence: CASSVGLAGTYEQYF. The CDR3 DNA reads TGTGCCAGCAGCGTGGGACTAGCGGGAACCTACGAGCAGTACTTC.

In this sample, this clone turned up once. The genes are TRBV6-1 and TRBJ2-2; D is unresolved. From germline, CDR1 is MNHNS and CDR2 SASEGT. V was clipped by 0 bases and J by 9 bases, with 8 bases between them. This CDR3 has 13 residues. The CDR3 DNA sequence: TGTGCCAGCAGTGAAGCCCAGCGACGGGAGCTGTTTTTT. The encoded protein is CASSEAQRRELFF.

This chain uses TRBV7-9 with TRBJ1-5; 8 bases map to TRBD1. The J segment lost 1 base and the V segment lost 1 base, leaving 3 bases of the junction unmatched. Germline V gene sequence: CDR1 SEHNR, CDR2 FQNEAQ (reference sequence). The CDR3 length is 16 residues. In DNA, the CDR3 is TGTGCCAGCAGCTTAGGGCAGGGGGCGAGCAATCAGCCCCAGCATTTT. Encoded protein: CASSLGQGASNQPQHF. Supplemented by reference TRBV7-9 and TRBJ1-5, the full variable domain reads DTGVSQNPRHKITKRGQNVTFRCDPISEHNRLYWYRQTLGQGPEFLTYFQNEAQLEKSRLLSDRFSAERPKGSFSTLEIQRTEQGDSAMYLCASSLGQGASNQPQHFGDGTRLSIL.

The V and J genes are TRBV5-1 and TRBJ1-4; the D gene is possibly TRBD1 (6 bases). V shed 6 bases and J shed 8 bases, with 17 bases lying between them. This CDR3 region has 14 residues. Germline CDR1 is SGHRS and CDR2 is YFSETQ. The CDR3 DNA sequence: TGCGCCAGCACCGAGGGGGGGCCGGCGGAAAAACTGTTTTTT. This gives the protein CASTEGGPAEKLFF.

In this sample, this clone turned up once. The CDR3: CASSMVRNNFRDTQYF. The CDR3 nucleotides are TGTGCCAGCAGTATGGTGAGGAATAACTTTAGGGATACGCAGTATTTT. The rearrangement joins TRBV27 to TRBJ2-3; D is uncertain. The CDR3 is 16 amino acids. V dropped 5 bases and J dropped 6 bases, with 21 bases sitting between them. CDR1 is MNHEY and CDR2 is SMNVEV in the germline V gene (reference sequence).

The DNA of the CDR3 is TGTGCCAGCAGCTTGAGAGGGCGGGGAGGGAAAGAAGATACGCAGTATTTT. Protein product: CASSLRGRGGKEDTQYF. The chain joins TRBV5-5 to TRBJ2-3, with 7 bases identical to TRBD2. With V trimmed by 1 base and J by 5 bases, 13 bases remained unmatched. The V gene's germline CDR1 is SGHKS and CDR2 YYEKEE (reference sequence). The CDR3 totals 17 residues.